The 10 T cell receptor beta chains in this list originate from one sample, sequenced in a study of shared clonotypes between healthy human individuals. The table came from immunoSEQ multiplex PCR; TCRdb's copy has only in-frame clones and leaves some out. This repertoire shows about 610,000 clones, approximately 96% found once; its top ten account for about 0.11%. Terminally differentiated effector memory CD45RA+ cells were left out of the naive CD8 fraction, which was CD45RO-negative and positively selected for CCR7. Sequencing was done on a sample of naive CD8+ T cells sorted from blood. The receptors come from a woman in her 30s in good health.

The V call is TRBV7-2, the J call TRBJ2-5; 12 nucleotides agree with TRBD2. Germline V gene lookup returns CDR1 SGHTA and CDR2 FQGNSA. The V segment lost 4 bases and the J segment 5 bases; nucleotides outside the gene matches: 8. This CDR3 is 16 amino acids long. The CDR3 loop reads CASSSLLAGGHETQYF. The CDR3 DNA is TGTGCCAGCAGCTCACTCCTAGCGGGAGGGCACGAGACCCAGTACTTC.

CDR3 sequence (DNA): TGTGCCAGCAGCCCCATCCCGGGGGGAGCGGGAGGTATTTTGAGCACAGATACGCAGTATTTT. The encoded protein is CASSPIPGGAGGILSTDTQYF. The chain uses TRBV13 and TRBJ2-3; 9 positions agree with TRBD2. The junction had 21 bases not matched to a gene; V was cut back by 5 bases and J by 0 bases. Germline V gene sequence: CDR1 PRHDT, CDR2 FYEKMQ (reference sequence). This CDR3 is 21 amino acids long. Drawing the rest from reference TRBV13 and TRBJ2-3, the complete variable domain is AAGVIQSPRHLIKEKRETATLKCYPIPRHDTVYWYQQGPGQDPQFLISFYEKMQSDKGSIPDRFSAQQFSDYHSELNMSSLELGDSALYFCASSPIPGGAGGILSTDTQYFGPGTRLTVL.

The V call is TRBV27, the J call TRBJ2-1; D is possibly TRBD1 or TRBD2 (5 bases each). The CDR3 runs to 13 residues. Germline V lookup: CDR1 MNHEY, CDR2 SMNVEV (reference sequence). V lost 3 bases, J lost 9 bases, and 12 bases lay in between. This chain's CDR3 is CASSFQGRSEQFF. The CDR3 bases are TGTGCCAGCAGTTTTCAGGGACGTAGTGAGCAGTTCTTC.

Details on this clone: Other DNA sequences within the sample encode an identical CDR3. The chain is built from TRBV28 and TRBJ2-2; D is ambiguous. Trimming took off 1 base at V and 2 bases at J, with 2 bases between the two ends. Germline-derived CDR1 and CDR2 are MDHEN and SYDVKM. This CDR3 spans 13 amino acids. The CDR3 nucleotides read TGTGCCAGCAGTTTATATAACACCGGGGAGCTGTTTTTT. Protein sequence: CASSLYNTGELFF.

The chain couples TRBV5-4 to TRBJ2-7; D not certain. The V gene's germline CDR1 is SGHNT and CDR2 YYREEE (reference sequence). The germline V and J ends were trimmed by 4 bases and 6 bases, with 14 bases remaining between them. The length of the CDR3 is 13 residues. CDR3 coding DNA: TGTGCCAGCAGCGACACAAGGATCGGCGAGCAGTACTTC. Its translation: CASSDTRIGEQYF.

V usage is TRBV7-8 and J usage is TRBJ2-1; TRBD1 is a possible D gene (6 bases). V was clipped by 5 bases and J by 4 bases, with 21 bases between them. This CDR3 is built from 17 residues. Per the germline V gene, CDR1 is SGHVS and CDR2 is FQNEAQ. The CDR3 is CASSRHPGQLTYNEQFF. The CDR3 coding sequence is TGTGCCAGCAGCCGTCACCCCGGACAGTTAACGTACAATGAGCAGTTCTTC. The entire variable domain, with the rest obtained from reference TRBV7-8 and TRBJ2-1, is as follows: GAGVSQSPRYKVAKRGQDVALRCDPISGHVSLFWYQQALGQGPEFLTYFQNEAQLDKSGLPSDRFFAERPEGSVSTLKIQRTQQEDSAVYLCASSRHPGQLTYNEQFFGPGTRLTVL.

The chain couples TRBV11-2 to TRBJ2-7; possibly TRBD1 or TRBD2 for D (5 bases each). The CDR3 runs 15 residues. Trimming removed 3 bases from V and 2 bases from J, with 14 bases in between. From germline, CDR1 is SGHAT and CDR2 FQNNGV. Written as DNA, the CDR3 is TGTGCCAGCAGCTTTGAGCCGGGGCTCACCTACGAGCAGTACTTC. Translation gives CASSFEPGLTYEQYF.

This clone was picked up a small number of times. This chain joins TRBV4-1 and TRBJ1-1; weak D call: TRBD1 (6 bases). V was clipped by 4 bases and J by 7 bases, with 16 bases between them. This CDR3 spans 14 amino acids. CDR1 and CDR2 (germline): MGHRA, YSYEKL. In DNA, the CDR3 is TGCGCCAGCAGCCCATACTCCGGGACATATGAAGCTTTCTTT. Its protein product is CASSPYSGTYEAFF.

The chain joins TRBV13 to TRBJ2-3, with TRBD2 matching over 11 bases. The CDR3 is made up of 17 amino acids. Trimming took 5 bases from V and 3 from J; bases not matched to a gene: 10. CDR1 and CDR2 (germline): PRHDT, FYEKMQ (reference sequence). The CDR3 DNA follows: TGTGCCAGCAGCCCAGGACTAGCGGGCTTGATAACAGATACGCAGTATTTT. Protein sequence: CASSPGLAGLITDTQYF.

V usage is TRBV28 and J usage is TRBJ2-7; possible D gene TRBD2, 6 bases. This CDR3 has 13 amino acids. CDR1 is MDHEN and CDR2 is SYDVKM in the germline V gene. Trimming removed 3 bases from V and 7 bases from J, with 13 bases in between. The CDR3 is CASSFQGGAEQYF. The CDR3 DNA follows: TGTGCCAGCAGTTTTCAGGGAGGAGCGGAGCAGTACTTC.